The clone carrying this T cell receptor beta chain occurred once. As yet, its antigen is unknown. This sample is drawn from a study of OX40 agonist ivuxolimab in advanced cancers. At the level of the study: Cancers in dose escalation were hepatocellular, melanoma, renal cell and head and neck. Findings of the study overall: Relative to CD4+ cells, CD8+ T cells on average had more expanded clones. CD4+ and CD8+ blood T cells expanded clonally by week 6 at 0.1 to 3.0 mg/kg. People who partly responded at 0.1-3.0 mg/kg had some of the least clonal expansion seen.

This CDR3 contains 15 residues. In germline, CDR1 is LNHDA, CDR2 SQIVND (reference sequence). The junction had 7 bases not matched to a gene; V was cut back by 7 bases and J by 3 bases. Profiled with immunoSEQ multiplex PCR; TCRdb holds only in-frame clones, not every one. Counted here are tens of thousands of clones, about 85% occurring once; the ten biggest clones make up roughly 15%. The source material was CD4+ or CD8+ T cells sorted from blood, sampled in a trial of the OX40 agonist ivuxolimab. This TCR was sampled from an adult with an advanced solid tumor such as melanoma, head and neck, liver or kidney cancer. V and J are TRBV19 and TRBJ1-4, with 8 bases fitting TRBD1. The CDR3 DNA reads TGTGCCAGTACACGACAGGGGTTAGCTAATGAAAAACTGTTTTTT. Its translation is CASTRQGLANEKLFF. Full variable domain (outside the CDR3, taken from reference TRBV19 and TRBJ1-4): DGGITQSPKYLFRKEGQNVTLSCEQNLNHDAMYWYRQDPGQGLRLIYYSQIVNDFQKGDIAEGYSVSREKKESFPLTVTSAQKNPTAFYLCASTRQGLANEKLFFGSGTQLSVL.